A selection of T cell receptor beta chains follows, all from one sample in a study of blood T cell repertoires in COVID-19. Sequencing used immunoSEQ multiplex PCR; TCRdb keeps in-frame clones, though not all of them. Among roughly 350,000 clones listed, roughly 85% were seen once. Sequencing input: peripheral blood. The origin of the receptors is a woman aged 18-30 years with acute or convalescent COVID-19. CDR3s include the opening cysteine and the closing phenylalanine or tryptophan. A D gene is named only where the DNA matches it firmly. Clone size is shown for a subset of rows, as once, few, many or a class of expanded clone.

v_call	clone_size	j_call	d_call	cdr3_nt	cdr3_aa
TRBV19	few	TRBJ2-7	TRBD1	TGTGCCAGTAGTACTAGACAGGGGGGCTCCTACGAGCAGTACTTC	CASSTRQGGSYEQYF
TRBV7-2	once	TRBJ2-3	.	TGTGCCAGCAGCCTGACAGCCTCCACAGATACGCAGTATTTT	CASSLTASTDTQYF
TRBV6-2/TRBV6-3	.	TRBJ2-6	.	TGTGCCAGCAGCCCTTTTGGTCCGAGATCCGGGGCCAACGTCCTGACTTTC	CASSPFGPRSGANVLTF
TRBV6-5	.	TRBJ1-2	.	TGTGCCAGCAGTTCCCAGGGGCTTGGCTACACCTTC	CASSSQGLGYTF
TRBV9	.	TRBJ2-6	.	TGTGCCAGCAGCGTAGCCGGCTCTGGGGCCAACGTCCTGACTTTC	CASSVAGSGANVLTF
TRBV9	.	TRBJ1-3	.	TGTGCCAGCAGCGAGGGGCGGATGAGCTCTGGAAACACCATATATTTT	CASSEGRMSSGNTIYF
TRBV6-2/TRBV6-3	.	TRBJ1-5	.	TGTGCCAGCAGTTATTTGGACACCTATCAGCCCCAGCATTTT	CASSYLDTYQPQHF
TRBV29-1	.	TRBJ2-5	TRBD2	TGCAGCGCCCCCGGGGGGCAAGAGACCCAGTACTTC	CSAPGGQETQYF
TRBV5-1	once	TRBJ2-7	TRBD1	TGCGCCAGCGGAGAGGACAGGCGGGTCGAGCAGTACTTC	CASGEDRRVEQYF
TRBV19	.	TRBJ1-1	TRBD1	TGTGCCAGTAGTGCCGGGACAGGAAACACTGAAGCTTTCTTT	CASSAGTGNTEAFF
TRBV29-1	.	TRBJ2-5	TRBD1	TGCAGCGCCGATCTGGGACAGGGTGACACAGAGACCCAGTACTTC	CSADLGQGDTETQYF
TRBV28	.	TRBJ2-7	TRBD2	TGTGCCAGCAGCCCACCCGGGACTACCTACGAGCAGTACTTC	CASSPPGTTYEQYF
TRBV11-3	.	TRBJ2-2	.	TGTGCCAGCAGCCCCGCAGGGTCCACCGGGGAGCTGTTTTTT	CASSPAGSTGELFF
TRBV10-3	.	TRBJ1-1	.	TGTGCCATCATCCAAGGAGGGGACACTGAAGCTTTCTTT	CAIIQGGDTEAFF
TRBV5-1	.	TRBJ1-2	.	TGCGCCAGCAGCTTGGAACAGAGCGGCGACGGCTACACCTTC	CASSLEQSGDGYTF
TRBV5-4	once	TRBJ2-2	.	TGTGCCAGCAGCTTGGGTGCCGACCTTGGGGCCACCGGGGAGCTGTTTTTT	CASSLGADLGATGELFF
TRBV10-3	.	TRBJ1-1	.	TGTGCCATCAGTGAGTCTGGGCCAGAGAACACTGAAGCTTTCTTT	CAISESGPENTEAFF
TRBV4-1	once	TRBJ1-2	TRBD1	TGCGCCAGCAGCCAAGGGACAGGTGTGATTTTTGGCTACACCTTC	CASSQGTGVIFGYTF
TRBV2	.	TRBJ2-7	TRBD2	TGTGCCAGGGGTGGGACTAGCGGGAGATACGAGCAGTACTTC	CARGGTSGRYEQYF
TRBV28	.	TRBJ1-5	TRBD1	TGTGCCAGCAGTTTAGAGGGGGCAAGCAATCAGCCCCAGCATTTT	CASSLEGASNQPQHF
TRBV14	.	TRBJ2-5	.	TGTGCCAGCAGCCAAGATGAGGTGATCGAAGGAGAGACCCAGTACTTC	CASSQDEVIEGETQYF
TRBV11-2	.	TRBJ1-1	.	TGTGCCAGCAGCTTGAAGGGAGGGTCTGGCACTGAAGCTTTCTTT	CASSLKGGSGTEAFF
TRBV24-1	.	TRBJ2-1	.	TGTGCCACCAGTGATCCCCCACAGGGCGACCTCTACAATGAGCAGTTCTTC	CATSDPPQGDLYNEQFF
TRBV4-1	.	TRBJ1-2	.	TGCGCCAGCAGCCGATCCGGACTCACAGAAACGGGTGGCTACACCTTC	CASSRSGLTETGGYTF
TRBV3-1/TRBV3-2	.	TRBJ2-1	TRBD2	TGTGCCAGCAGCTCCCGACTAGCGGGGTACCTCGGTTCGTTCTTC	CASSSRLAGYLGSFF
TRBV7-7	once	TRBJ1-4	.	TGTGCCAGCAGCTTAACACCAACTAATGAAAAACTGTTTTTT	CASSLTPTNEKLFF
TRBV5-1	.	TRBJ2-6	.	TGCGCCAGCAGCCCCATGGCCTCTGGGGCCAACGTCCTGACTTTC	CASSPMASGANVLTF
TRBV28	.	TRBJ2-1	.	TGTGCCAGCAGTACAGGGAGTTCTGGTTACAATGAGCAGTTCTTC	CASSTGSSGYNEQFF
TRBV5-4	.	TRBJ1-6	TRBD1	TGTGCCAGCAGCGCCGGGACAGGGGGCGATTCACCCCTCCACTTT	CASSAGTGGDSPLHF
TRBV2	.	TRBJ2-1	TRBD2	TGTGCCAGCAGGCCTACTAGCGGGGTATACAATGAGCAGTTCTTC	CASRPTSGVYNEQFF
TRBV4-1	.	TRBJ2-4	.	TGCGCCAGCAGCCCCATCGGGACTCTCAAAAACATTCAGTACTTC	CASSPIGTLKNIQYF
TRBV7-3	.	TRBJ2-1	.	TGTGCCAGCAGCTTAGGAGCAGGGCGGTATGAGCAGTTCTTC	CASSLGAGRYEQFF
TRBV15	.	TRBJ2-2	TRBD2	TGTGCCACCAGCAGAGATCGCACTAGCGTGCCCGGGGAGCTGTTTTTT	CATSRDRTSVPGELFF
TRBV18	.	TRBJ1-1	.	TGTACCAGCTCACCCTCAGGAATTTCGAACACTGAAGCTTTCTTT	CTSSPSGISNTEAFF
TRBV5-4	.	TRBJ1-6	TRBD1	TGTGCCAGCAGCTTAGGGACAGAGAATTCACCCCTCCACTTT	CASSLGTENSPLHF
TRBV5-6	.	TRBJ1-2	.	TGTGCCAGCAGCTCCGACGGAGCCGGCTATGGCTACACCTTC	CASSSDGAGYGYTF
TRBV2	.	TRBJ2-5	.	TGTGCCGGGACGAGGGGGCAAGAGACCCAGTACTTC	CAGTRGQETQYF
TRBV6-4	.	TRBJ1-6	.	TGTGCCAGCAGTGCAAATTCACCCCTCCACTTT	CASSANSPLHF
TRBV18	.	TRBJ1-1	TRBD1	TGTGCCAGCTCACAATCTGGGGACAGAGCAAACACTGAAGCTTTCTTT	CASSQSGDRANTEAFF